A selection of T cell receptor beta chains follows, all from one sample in a study of T cell responses to AZD1222 COVID-19 vaccine. Assay used: immunoSEQ multiplex PCR; TCRdb lists only in-frame clones, some missing. The data contain 100,000 to 150,000 clones, roughly 91% of them singletons. The material sequenced was peripheral blood, taken on day 0 of MenACWY control vaccination. The receptors stem from an adult in good health. Both conserved end residues are part of each CDR3. A D gene is named only where the DNA matches it firmly. Not every row has a clone size; where given, it reads once, few, many or a size class.

j_call	cdr3_length	d_call	clone_size	v_call	cdr3_aa	cdr3_nt
TRBJ2-3	13	TRBD2	NA	TRBV6-2/TRBV6-3	CASSYSLAGGQYF	TGTGCCAGCAGTTACTCGCTAGCGGGGGGCCAGTATTTT
TRBJ1-3	14	NA	NA	TRBV5-6	CASSLGNSGNTIYF	TGTGCCAGCAGCTTGGGGAACTCTGGAAACACCATATATTTT
TRBJ1-4	13	NA	NA	TRBV18	CASSPGAVGELFF	TGTGCCAGCTCCCCCGGGGCTGTCGGGGAACTGTTTTTT
TRBJ1-4	13	NA	NA	TRBV6-5	CASRGGLTEKLFF	TGTGCCAGCAGAGGAGGGTTGACGGAAAAACTGTTTTTT
TRBJ1-5	16	TRBD1	NA	TRBV2	CASRRQGAMGNQPQHF	TGTGCCAGCAGGAGACAGGGGGCGATGGGAAATCAGCCCCAGCATTTT
TRBJ1-5	14	NA	once	TRBV10-3	CAISESVRSQPQHF	TGTGCCATCAGTGAGTCGGTCAGGAGTCAGCCCCAGCATTTT
TRBJ2-5	15	NA	NA	TRBV7-9	CASSLGRGQGETQYF	TGTGCCAGCAGCTTAGGGCGGGGCCAGGGGGAGACCCAGTACTTC
TRBJ1-2	12	NA	NA	TRBV18	CASSPPGSSYTF	TGTGCCAGCTCACCACCGGGGAGTAGCTACACCTTC
TRBJ2-7	13	NA	NA	TRBV2	CASSFVSGGQIDF	TGTGCCAGCAGCTTCGTCTCTGGGGGACAAATAGACTTC
TRBJ2-5	13	NA	NA	TRBV18	CASSPDQEETQYF	TGTGCCAGCTCACCAGACCAGGAAGAGACCCAGTACTTC
TRBJ2-7	16	TRBD2	NA	TRBV5-4	CASSLWGLAGFYEQYF	TGTGCCAGCAGCTTGTGGGGTTTAGCGGGGTTCTACGAGCAGTACTTC
TRBJ1-2	15	TRBD1	NA	TRBV7-2	CASSLVGQGARGYTF	TGTGCCAGCAGCTTAGTCGGACAGGGGGCGCGTGGCTACACCTTC
TRBJ2-3	15	TRBD2	NA	TRBV5-1	CASSRWTSGTDTQYF	TGCGCCAGCAGCCGGTGGACTAGCGGGACAGATACGCAGTATTTT
TRBJ2-5	16	TRBD1	NA	TRBV6-5	CASSSGTGVIQETQYF	TGTGCCAGCAGTTCCGGGACAGGGGTGATCCAAGAGACCCAGTACTTC
TRBJ2-6	15	NA	NA	TRBV19	CASSRGAAGANVLTF	TGTGCCAGTAGCCGGGGAGCGGCTGGGGCCAACGTCCTGACTTTC
TRBJ2-3	15	TRBD2	NA	TRBV5-8	CASREGLARTDTQYF	TGTGCCAGCAGGGAGGGACTAGCGAGGACAGATACGCAGTATTTT
TRBJ2-3	12	NA	NA	TRBV5-8	CASSTAALTQYF	TGTGCCAGCAGCACGGCCGCGTTAACGCAGTATTTT
TRBJ2-3	16	NA	NA	TRBV7-2	CASSLARDFYTDTQYF	TGTGCCAGCAGCTTAGCGCGGGACTTTTACACAGATACGCAGTATTTT
TRBJ1-1	14	TRBD1	few	TRBV24-1	CATSDSDRGTEAFF	TGTGCCACCAGTGACTCAGACAGGGGAACTGAAGCTTTCTTT
TRBJ1-2	10	NA	once	TRBV29-1	CSVEFAGYTF	TGCAGCGTTGAATTTGCCGGCTACACCTTC
TRBJ2-3	17	TRBD2	few	TRBV7-2	CASSPRLAGGPGDTQYF	TGTGCCAGCAGCCCCAGACTAGCGGGGGGACCGGGAGATACGCAGTATTTT
TRBJ2-1	15	TRBD2	NA	TRBV10-1	CASSESPGGPIEQFF	TGCGCCAGCAGTGAATCCCCGGGGGGGCCGATTGAGCAGTTCTTC
TRBJ2-1	12	NA	NA	TRBV30	CAWSADVNEQFF	TGTGCCTGGAGTGCGGACGTCAATGAGCAGTTCTTC
TRBJ2-1	15	TRBD1	NA	TRBV15	CATRIGQGAYNEQFF	TGTGCCACCAGGATAGGACAGGGGGCCTACAATGAGCAGTTCTTC
TRBJ2-7	15	TRBD2	once	TRBV5-1	CASSSWTSGPYEQYF	TGCGCCAGCAGCTCCTGGACTAGCGGACCCTACGAGCAGTACTTC
TRBJ1-2	14	NA	NA	TRBV7-9	CASSLTQDGYGYTF	TGTGCCAGCAGCTTAACACAGGATGGGTATGGCTACACCTTC
TRBJ2-5	17	TRBD2	NA	TRBV29-1	CSVEGIEREDRQETQYF	TGCAGCGTTGAAGGAATCGAGCGGGAGGACCGACAAGAGACCCAGTACTTC
TRBJ1-5	15	NA	NA	TRBV19	CASSITDYSNQPQHF	TGTGCCAGTAGTATAACAGACTACAGCAATCAGCCCCAGCATTTT
TRBJ1-5	15	TRBD1	NA	TRBV5-6	CASSLGAGGNQPQHF	TGTGCCAGCAGCTTGGGGGCAGGGGGGAATCAGCCCCAGCATTTT
TRBJ2-7	14	TRBD1	NA	TRBV28	CASTPTGQPHEQYF	TGTGCCAGCACCCCGACAGGGCAACCACACGAGCAGTACTTC
TRBJ1-3	14	NA	NA	TRBV7-4	CASSPTGIGNTIYF	TGTGCCAGCAGCCCCACAGGGATCGGAAACACCATATATTTT
TRBJ1-5	16	TRBD1	NA	TRBV7-8	CASSPMGRQGHQPQHF	TGTGCCAGCAGCCCAATGGGTAGACAGGGTCATCAGCCCCAGCATTTT
TRBJ2-3	17	TRBD2	NA	TRBV5-1	CASSLARAGGQTDTQYF	TGCGCCAGCAGCTTGGCCAGGGCGGGAGGGCAAACAGATACGCAGTATTTT
TRBJ2-4	13	TRBD1	NA	TRBV7-2	CASSYRGQNIQYF	TGTGCCAGCTCGTACAGGGGACAAAACATTCAGTACTTC
TRBJ1-5	15	TRBD1	NA	TRBV15	CATSQPTGGNQPQHF	TGTGCCACCAGCCAACCGACAGGGGGCAATCAGCCCCAGCATTTT
TRBJ2-1	14	NA	NA	TRBV27	CASSFGNFENEQFF	TGTGCCAGCAGTTTCGGGAATTTTGAGAATGAGCAGTTCTTC
TRBJ2-1	15	NA	NA	TRBV4-1	CASSQVIGERNEQFF	TGCGCCAGCAGCCAAGTCATTGGGGAGCGGAATGAGCAGTTCTTC
TRBJ2-2	13	NA	NA	TRBV19	CASALPGAGELFF	TGTGCCAGTGCCTTGCCGGGAGCCGGGGAGCTGTTTTTT
TRBJ1-2	16	TRBD1	NA	TRBV4-2	CASSQQTGTGVYGYTF	TGTGCCAGCAGCCAACAGACCGGGACAGGGGTATATGGCTACACCTTC
TRBJ1-5	15	NA	NA	TRBV5-1	CASSPGQYSNQPQHF	TGCGCCAGCAGCCCTGGACAGTATAGCAATCAGCCCCAGCATTTT
TRBJ2-1	16	NA	NA	TRBV7-8	CASSSYRVAGYNEQFF	TGTGCCAGCAGCTCATACCGGGTTGCAGGCTACAATGAGCAGTTCTTC
TRBJ1-2	14	TRBD1	NA	TRBV6-5	CASRSRDRGPGYTF	TGTGCCAGCAGATCCCGGGACAGGGGGCCCGGCTACACCTTC
TRBJ1-2	11	NA	once	TRBV29-1	CGVQGNYGYTF	TGCGGGGTTCAGGGGAACTATGGCTACACCTTC
TRBJ2-3	17	TRBD2	NA	TRBV28	CASRDNYSGRATDTQYF	TGTGCCAGCAGGGATAACTATAGCGGGAGGGCCACAGATACGCAGTATTTT
TRBJ2-3	16	NA	NA	TRBV7-2	CASSQLGLANPDTQYF	TGTGCCAGCAGCCAACTAGGATTAGCTAACCCAGATACGCAGTATTTT
TRBJ1-5	15	NA	NA	TRBV27	CASSFRSRELGPQHF	TGTGCCAGCAGTTTTCGGTCCCGAGAACTGGGACCCCAGCATTTT
TRBJ2-1	15	NA	once	TRBV15	CATSRGGEGDNEQFF	TGTGCCACCAGCAGAGGAGGGGAGGGGGACAATGAGCAGTTCTTC
TRBJ2-7	14	NA	NA	TRBV5-1	CASSLGQTFYEQYF	TGCGCCAGCAGCTTGGGACAGACATTCTACGAGCAGTACTTC